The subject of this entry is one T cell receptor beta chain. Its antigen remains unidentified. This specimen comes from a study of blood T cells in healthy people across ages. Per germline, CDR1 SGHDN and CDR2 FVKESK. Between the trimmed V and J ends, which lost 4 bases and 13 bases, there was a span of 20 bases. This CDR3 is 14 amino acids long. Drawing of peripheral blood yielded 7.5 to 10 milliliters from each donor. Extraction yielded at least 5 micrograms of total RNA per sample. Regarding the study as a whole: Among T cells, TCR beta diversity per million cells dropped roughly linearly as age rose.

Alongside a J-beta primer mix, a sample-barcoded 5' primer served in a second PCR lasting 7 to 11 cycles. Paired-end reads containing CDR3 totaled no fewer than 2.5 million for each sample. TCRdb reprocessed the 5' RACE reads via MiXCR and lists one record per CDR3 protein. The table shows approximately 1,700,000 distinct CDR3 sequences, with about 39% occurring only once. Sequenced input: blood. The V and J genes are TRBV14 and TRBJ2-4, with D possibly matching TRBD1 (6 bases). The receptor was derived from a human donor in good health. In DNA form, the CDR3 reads TGTGCCAGCAGCCCCTCAGGAACAGGGAAGAAGCAGTACTTC. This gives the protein CASSPSGTGKKQYF.